The clone carrying this T cell receptor beta chain was seen only a few times. Its target is not known. TCRdb processed the RT-PCR reads anew with MiXCR; each CDR3 protein has one entry. The sample lists 600,000 to 850,000 distinct CDR3 sequences; 12% to 15% were seen once. This specimen belongs to a study of response to subunit inactivated influenza vaccine. Findings of the study overall: Each seasonal influenza vaccination recruits few new T cells, the authors suggested.

The CDR3 loop spans 15 amino acids. Germline V lookup: CDR1 ENHRY, CDR2 SYGVKD. Deletions cut 3 bases from V and 8 bases from J, with 17 bases between. The chain has TRBV10-3 and TRBJ2-1; TRBD1 might be the D (6 bases). The sequence was collected from a man between 50 and 59 years old who received an inactivated influenza vaccine. Sequenced here: PBMCs from blood, sampled 14 to 15 days before vaccination. The CDR3 protein is CAISDRSRKGDEQFF. Here the CDR3 DNA reads TGTGCCATCAGTGACAGGAGTAGGAAGGGGGATGAGCAGTTCTTC.